A single sample is the source of the 22 T cell receptor beta chains below, sequenced in a study of T-cell reconstitution after alpha-beta-depleted transplantation in children. Preparation of the TCRbeta library used unique molecular identifiers. One entry per CDR3 protein, called by TCRdb with MiXCR from the PCR reads. The data show hundreds of thousands of distinct CDR3 sequences, around 13% seen once. Sequences were derived from PBMCs from the stem cell graft donor, sampled from the stem cell graft. The receptors shown here come from a human donor who donated a stem cell graft to a child with acute lymphoblastic leukemia.

As concerns this clonotype: This may arise from a read error, as a much more abundant clone is one base away. The rearrangement joins TRBV20-1 to TRBJ2-7, with TRBD2 as a possible D gene (5 bases). Germline values: CDR1 DFQATT, CDR2 SNEGSKA (reference sequence). The CDR3 totals 14 residues. CDR3 nucleotides: TGCAGTGCTAGAGATCAGGCGGGCTACTACGAGCACTACTTC. Protein product: CSARDQAGYYEHYF.

Comments on this clonotype: The conserved final phenylalanine or tryptophan is absent from the CDR3, which likely points to a read error. This chain links TRBV20-1 with TRBJ2-7, with TRBD2 as a possible D gene (5 bases). Germline CDR1 reads DFQATT; CDR2 reads SNEGSKA (reference sequence). V shed 1 base and J shed 8 bases, with 18 bases lying between them. This CDR3 has 14 residues. The CDR3, as DNA: TGCAGTGCTAGAGTTCCCGGGCCGAGGGCCCAGCAGTACTTG. Translated: CSARVPGPRAQQYL.

This clonotype appeared many times. V gene TRBV29-1 combines with J gene TRBJ2-2, with D perhaps being TRBD1 or TRBD2 (5 bases each). This CDR3 is 14 amino acids long. The germline V gene has CDR1 SQVTM and CDR2 ANQGSEA. With 4 bases removed from V and 6 bases from J, the gap between germline ends came to 15 bases. CDR3 bases: TGCAGCGTTGCAGAGGTCCGAGGGGCCGGGGAGCTGTTTTTT. Translating it yields CSVAEVRGAGELFF.

This clonotype was found many times. The chain uses TRBV12-3 or TRBV12-4 and TRBJ2-1; D uncertain. Trimming shortened V by 6 bases and J by 6 bases, and 12 bases separated the two germline ends. This CDR3 spans 13 amino acids. This chain's CDR3 is CASRTLISNEQFF. As DNA, the CDR3 is TGTGCCAGCAGAACTCTAATTTCCAATGAGCAGTTCTTC.

This clonotype was recorded many times. The rearrangement uses TRBV7-9 and TRBJ2-7; 12 nucleotides agree with TRBD2. This CDR3 comprises 15 residues. Germline loops: CDR1 SEHNR, CDR2 FQNEAQ (reference sequence). V shed 1 base, J shed 2 bases, and the junction held 0 bases outside the gene matches. Written as DNA, the CDR3 is TGTGCCAGCAGCTTAGGGACTAGCGGGACCTACGAGCAGTACTTC. Translating gives CASSLGTSGTYEQYF.

This clonotype was picked up many times. The genes are TRBV20-1 and TRBJ1-1; possible D gene TRBD1, 5 bases. The CDR3 covers 12 residues. Germline V gene lookup returns CDR1 DFQATT and CDR2 SNEGSKA (reference sequence). The V and J ends lost 3 bases and 10 bases respectively, with 15 bases between them. CDR3 amino acids: CSASPGGVGAFF. As DNA, the CDR3 is TGCAGTGCTAGTCCCGGGGGGGTGGGAGCTTTCTTT.

This clonotype was seen repeatedly, ten times or more. The chain links TRBV10-3 to TRBJ1-4; a weak D match, TRBD1 (5 bases). Germline V CDR1 and CDR2: ENHRY, SYGVKD. The CDR3 has 15 amino acids. V dropped 7 bases and J dropped 8 bases, with 20 bases sitting between them. CDR3 in amino acids: CAIIRREGADEKLFF. CDR3 in DNA: TGTGCCATCATCCGCCGGGAAGGGGCGGACGAAAAACTGTTTTTT.

There are many counts of this clonotype. The rearrangement joins TRBV29-1 to TRBJ2-1; D gene uncertain. Germline V gene sequence: CDR1 SQVTM, CDR2 ANQGSEA. V lost 3 bases, J lost 3 bases, and 3 bases lay in between. The CDR3 spans 11 residues. CDR3 nucleotide sequence: TGCAGCGTTGATCTCTACAATGAGCAGTTCTTC. Translation: CSVDLYNEQFF.

This clonotype was counted many times. The junction departs from germline at one end; a sequencing error may be responsible. The V and J genes are TRBV29-1 and TRBJ1-1; D unresolved. Germline values: CDR1 SQVTM, CDR2 ANQGSEA. This CDR3 spans 11 amino acids. CDR3 sequence: CSVRTNTEAFF. DNA of the CDR3: TGCAGCGTTAGGACCAACACCGAAGCTTTCTTT.

In its sample, this clonotype was seen many times. This chain connects TRBV20-1 to TRBJ1-1; D ambiguous. CDR1 is DFQATT, CDR2 SNEGSKA, per germline (reference sequence). The CDR3 spans 13 residues. The V and J ends lost 5 bases and 1 base respectively, with 11 bases between them. DNA of the CDR3: TGCAGTGCTCGGGCACCCCAGAACACTGAAGCTTTCTTT. Translation: CSARAPQNTEAFF.

This clonotype appeared a few times. The gene calls are TRBV12-3 or TRBV12-4 and TRBJ2-1, with D tentatively TRBD1 (5 bases). Trimming removed 5 bases from V and 13 bases from J, with 9 bases in between. CDR3 length: 10 residues. CDR3 residues: CASSQGSQFF. The CDR3 DNA is TGTGCCAGCAGTCAGGGTAGCCAGTTCTTC.

This clonotype showed up many times. The V gene is TRBV28, the J gene TRBJ1-3; D is undetermined. The V and J ends lost 6 bases and 2 bases respectively, with 5 bases between them. Germline V CDR1 and CDR2: MDHEN, SYDVKM. CDR3 size: 12 residues. The CDR3 coding sequence is TGTGCCAGCAGAGACCCTGGAAACACCATATATTTT. It specifies CASRDPGNTIYF.

The rearrangement joins TRBV7-2 to TRBJ1-5, with 10 positions matching TRBD1. The junction had 17 bases not matched to a gene; V was cut back by 4 bases and J by 11 bases. Germline V gene data show CDR1 as SGHTA and CDR2 as FQGNSA. CDR3 length: 17 amino acids. The CDR3 region is CASSWPGQGIIQSAQHF. The CDR3 region has the DNA TGTGCCAGCAGCTGGCCGGGACAGGGGATTATCCAATCAGCCCAGCATTTT.

The rearrangement joins TRBV10-3 to TRBJ2-3, with 10 bases lining up with TRBD2. CDR3 length equals 16 residues. The V and J ends lost 0 bases and 1 base, in that order; junction bases with no gene match: 1. Looked up from germline, CDR1 is ENHRY and CDR2 is SYGVKD. The CDR3 DNA is TGTGCCATCAGTGAGTCGCTAGCGGGAGGCACAGATACGCAGTATTTT. It encodes CAISESLAGGTDTQYF.

This clonotype was detected a few times. The chain carries TRBV11-2 and TRBJ2-1, with D hard to call. With 0 bases removed from V and 6 bases from J, the gap between germline ends came to 15 bases. The CDR3 consists of 16 residues. The germline V gene encodes CDR1 SGHAT and CDR2 FQNNGV. CDR3 sequence (DNA): TGTGCCAGCAGCTTAGAAGTCTTACGGACCCCCAATGAGCAGTTCTTC. Amino acid sequence: CASSLEVLRTPNEQFF.

Comments on this clonotype: A much larger clone differs by one base, so this may be a read error. This rearrangement joins TRBV7-9 to TRBJ2-3; weak D call: TRBD1 (5 bases). Germline V gene lookup returns CDR1 SEHNR and CDR2 FQNEAQ (reference sequence). There are 15 residues in the CDR3. The CDR3 coding sequence is TGTGCCAGCAGCGCAGCTACTGAAGAGACAGATAGGCAGTATTTT. This codes for CASSAATEETDRQYF.

This clonotype was found many times. The chain is built from TRBV4-1 and TRBJ2-7; D uncertain. The CDR3 is made up of 13 amino acids. Trimming pared 3 bases from V and 3 bases from J, leaving 9 bases between. Germline V gene data show CDR1 as MGHRA and CDR2 as YSYEKL. The CDR3 sequence: CASSQVYSYEQYF. DNA for the CDR3: TGCGCCAGCAGCCAGGTCTACAGCTACGAGCAGTACTTC.

This clonotype was found many times. This chain uses TRBV5-1 with TRBJ2-2, with 9 bases lining up with TRBD2. Germline assignment: CDR1 SGHRS and CDR2 YFSETQ. This CDR3 comprises 15 residues. With 4 bases clipped from V and 6 bases from J, the junction kept 7 bases outside the gene matches. CDR3 protein: CASSPRLAVSGELFF. In nucleotides, the CDR3 is TGCGCCAGCAGCCCCCGACTAGCGGTATCCGGGGAGCTGTTTTTT.

At least ten counts were recorded for this clonotype. The rearrangement joins TRBV6-5 to TRBJ2-1; 7 bases are shared with TRBD2. V lost 6 bases to trimming and J lost 4 bases; unmatched junction nucleotides: 12. Germline CDR1 MNHEY, CDR2 SVGAGI. The CDR3 runs to 16 residues. The CDR3 nucleotides read TGTGCCAGCAGACGTGGTGCGGGAGAGGATTACAATGAGCAGTTCTTC. It specifies CASRRGAGEDYNEQFF.

The CDR3 DNA is TGTGCCAGCAGCCCAGGACAGGGGGTGAACACTGAAGCTTTCTTT. It translates to CASSPGQGVNTEAFF. The chain uses TRBV7-6 and TRBJ1-1; 10 bases agree with TRBD1. The length of the CDR3 is 15 residues. CDR1 SGHVS and CDR2 FNYEAQ come from the germline V gene. V shed 5 bases, J shed 0 bases, and the junction held 3 bases outside the gene matches.

In its sample, this clonotype was seen many times. The rearrangement links TRBV5-1 to TRBJ2-7; 11 bases agree with TRBD2. The CDR3 extends over 15 amino acids. Germline values: CDR1 SGHRS, CDR2 YFSETQ. Losses at the gene ends were 4 bases for V and 4 bases for J; bases not matched to a gene: 7. The CDR3 loop reads CASSPLAGGTYEQYF. For the CDR3, the DNA is TGCGCCAGCAGCCCCCTAGCGGGGGGAACTTACGAGCAGTACTTC.

This clonotype appeared many times. The J gene is TRBJ2-5, the V gene TRBV29-1, with D unclear. V lost 4 bases to trimming and J lost 5 bases, with 11 bases between them. The germline CDR1 and CDR2 sequences are SQVTM and ANQGSEA. This CDR3 contains 12 residues. CDR3 amino acids: CSVGMGWETQYF. The CDR3 DNA sequence: TGCAGCGTTGGAATGGGGTGGGAGACCCAGTACTTC.